Shown below are 4 T cell receptor beta chains from a single sample sequenced in a study of glioma-infiltrating T cells after dendritic cell vaccination. Sequenced by immunoSEQ multiplex PCR; TCRdb stores in-frame clones only, minus some. The table includes tens of thousands of clones, about 89% detected once. This sample's time point: after dendritic cell vaccination, including at tumor progression/relapse. Here the sequenced sample was blood, taken after dendritic cell vaccination. The source of these receptors is a human donor with glioblastoma.

The V gene is TRBV18, the J gene TRBJ1-4; no definite D call. With 8 bases removed from V and 5 bases from J, the gap between germline ends came to 12 bases. This CDR3 is 13 amino acids long. CDR1 KGHSH and CDR2 LQKENI come from the germline V gene. Here the CDR3 DNA reads TGTGCCAGCAAAGTGGTCCGGAATGAAAAACTGTTTTTT. Translating gives CASKVVRNEKLFF.

The chain's CDR3 is CASSIQWDSYYEQYF. CDR3 DNA sequence: TGTGCCAGTAGTATTCAATGGGACAGTTACTACGAGCAGTACTTC. V usage is TRBV19 and J usage is TRBJ2-7, with TRBD1 matching 7 bases. CDR1 and CDR2 from the germline V gene are LNHDA and SQIVND (reference sequence). The CDR3 extends over 15 amino acids. Losses at the gene ends were 3 bases for V and 3 bases for J; bases not matched to a gene: 8.

V and J are TRBV19 and TRBJ2-2, with D possibly being TRBD2 (6 bases). CDR3 size: 15 residues. Germline loops: CDR1 LNHDA, CDR2 SQIVND (reference sequence). Trimming removed 4 bases from V and 7 bases from J, with 16 bases in between. The CDR3 nucleotides read TGTGCCAGTAGTAACAGCGGGCCTTGGGGCGGGGAGCTGTTTTTT. Protein sequence: CASSNSGPWGGELFF.

This clone was recorded only once. This sequence joins TRBV4-1 and TRBJ2-1; 12 positions agree with TRBD2. The CDR3 covers 16 residues. The V gene's germline CDR1 is MGHRA and CDR2 YSYEKL. The V gene end was trimmed by 1 base and the J gene end by 7 bases; junction bases not matched to a gene: 5. Here the CDR3 reads CASSQGLAGGRNEQFF. Written as DNA, the CDR3 is TGCGCCAGCAGCCAAGGGCTAGCGGGAGGGCGAAATGAGCAGTTCTTC.